This T cell receptor beta chain was recovered during a study of CD8+ T cells in alopecia areata. The CDR3 runs to 14 residues. Germline assignment: CDR1 LNHDA and CDR2 SQIVND (reference sequence). The V end was cut by 3 bases, the J end by 0 bases, with 5 bases between. Noted treatment: oral pan-JAK inhibitor, 5-10 mg twice daily. It was cDNA, reverse transcribed from extracted RNA, that served as the sequencing template. The assay was immunoSEQ multiplex PCR, and TCRdb's table has in-frame clones only and misses some. This table holds 150,000 to 200,000 clones, approximately 57% found once. In this sample, this clone turned up many times.

Sequencing was performed on CD4+ T cells sorted from blood, taken at week 24, from a patient treated with tofacitinib. V usage is TRBV19 and J usage is TRBJ1-4; D call uncertain. The clonotype was recovered from a human donor with alopecia areata. DNA for the CDR3: TGTGCCAGTAGTATCACGACAACTAATGAAAAACTGTTTTTT. This gives the protein CASSITTTNEKLFF.